This T cell receptor beta chain was captured in a study of blood T cell repertoires in COVID-19. Study in general: The samples span acute and convalescent COVID-19 from the United States, Italy and Spain. PBMCs, B-cell-depleted T cells, or T cells provided the cDNA or gDNA that made up the material.

There are 17 residues in the CDR3. V lost 3 bases and J lost 4; bases outside the gene matches: 11. The germline gives CDR1 GTSNPN, CDR2 SVGIG (reference sequence). The data were produced by immunoSEQ multiplex PCR, yet TCRdb's version contains in-frame clones alone and is incomplete. The table records roughly 140,000 clones, about 79% of them present only once. The J gene is TRBJ2-1, the V gene TRBV30, with 11 nucleotides matching TRBD2. The specimen was peripheral blood. The receptor was derived from a man aged 60 to 75 with active or convalescent COVID-19. CDR3 nucleotide sequence: TGTGCCTGGAGAGGACTAGCGGGTGACCGATTTTACAATGAGCAGTTCTTC. This translates into CAWRGLAGDRFYNEQFF.